This T cell receptor beta chain was identified during a study of blood T cell repertoires in COVID-19. On the study more broadly: Whether acute or convalescent, the COVID-19 samples came from the United States, Italy and Spain. Sources were T cells, B-cell-depleted T cells, or PBMCs; the material itself was cDNA or gDNA.

CDR1 is MGHRA and CDR2 is YSYEKL in the germline V gene. The CDR3 runs 12 residues. V shed 0 bases and J shed 9 bases, with 9 bases lying between them. In the authors' methods: Amplification from reference gene primers served as the basis for estimated nucleated cell counts. The data were produced by immunoSEQ multiplex PCR, yet TCRdb's version contains in-frame clones alone and is incomplete. The D gene and trimming were derived from the DNA, and the V and J assignments and clone size from that table. In the table there are about 270,000 clones, approximately 83% of which are singletons. The chain has TRBV4-1 and TRBJ2-7, with D maybe TRBD1 (5 bases). The receptor comes from a woman between 70 and 85 years old with acute or convalescent COVID-19. The material sequenced was peripheral blood. Written as DNA, the CDR3 is TGCGCCAGCAGCCAAGATGGGGCTGCGCAGTACTTC. This translates into CASSQDGAAQYF.